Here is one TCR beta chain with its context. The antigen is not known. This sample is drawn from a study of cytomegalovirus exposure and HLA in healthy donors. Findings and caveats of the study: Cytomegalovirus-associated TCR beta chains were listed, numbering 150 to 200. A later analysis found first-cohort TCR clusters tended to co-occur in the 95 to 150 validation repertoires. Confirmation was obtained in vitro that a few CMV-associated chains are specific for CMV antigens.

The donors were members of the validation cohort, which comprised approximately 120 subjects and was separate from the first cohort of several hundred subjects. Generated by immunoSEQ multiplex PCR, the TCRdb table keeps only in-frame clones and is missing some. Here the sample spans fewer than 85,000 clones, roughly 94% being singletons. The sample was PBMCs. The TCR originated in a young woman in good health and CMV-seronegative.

CDR3 amino acids: CASSHRPGDGELFF. The CDR3 bases are TGTGCCAGCAGTCACCGCCCAGGGGACGGGGAGCTGTTTTTT. V usage is TRBV28 and J usage is TRBJ2-2, with D perhaps TRBD1 (6 bases). Germline V gene lookup returns CDR1 MDHEN and CDR2 SYDVKM. Between the trimmed V and J ends, which lost 5 bases and 7 bases, there was a span of 14 bases. The CDR3 runs 14 residues.